Presented here are 5 T cell receptor beta chains from one specimen sequenced in a study of blood T cell repertoires in COVID-19. Here immunoSEQ multiplex PCR was the method, and the copy in TCRdb shows in-frame clones only, minus some. The sample yields approximately 160,000 clones, around 80% seen once. The sample comprised peripheral blood. The receptor source for this set is a woman older than 75 with acute or convalescent COVID-19.

This chain connects TRBV28 to TRBJ1-1; 8 bases agree with TRBD1. Germline CDR1 is MDHEN and CDR2 is SYDVKM. This CDR3 has 13 amino acids. V lost 6 bases and J lost 4; bases outside the gene matches: 4. The chain's CDR3 is CASRRTGFTEAFF. In DNA form, the CDR3 reads TGTGCCAGCAGGAGGACAGGGTTCACTGAAGCTTTCTTT.

The J gene is TRBJ2-1, the V gene TRBV29-1; 7 bases fit TRBD1. CDR1 is SQVTM, CDR2 ANQGSEA, per germline. V dropped 7 bases and J dropped 0; count of bases not matched to a gene: 9. This CDR3 has 15 residues. The CDR3 DNA reads TGCAGCGCCCAAAAGGGGACAGACTCCTACAATGAGCAGTTCTTC. This sequence encodes CSAQKGTDSYNEQFF.

The chain couples TRBV14 to TRBJ1-1; D is unresolved. The CDR3 covers 15 residues. V lost 6 bases and J 5 bases, leaving 19 bases between the germline ends. CDR1 and CDR2 from the germline V gene are SGHDN and FVKESK. The DNA of the CDR3 is TGTGCCAGCAGTCCTGAAGACTTCCACCGGACTGAAGCTTTCTTT. Protein product: CASSPEDFHRTEAFF.

In its sample, this clone was seen a few times. The V gene is TRBV5-1, the J gene TRBJ1-1, with 7 bases identical to TRBD1. Trimming removed 1 base from V and 4 bases from J; junction bases left unmatched: 13. CDR3 size: 17 residues. The germline gives CDR1 SGHRS, CDR2 YFSETQ. The DNA of the CDR3 is TGCGCCAGCAGCTTGATCCGGGGGACAGTTTCGGGCACTGAAGCTTTCTTT. Translation: CASSLIRGTVSGTEAFF.

This sequence joins TRBV3-1 (or the pseudogene TRBV3-2) and TRBJ1-2; D may be TRBD1 (5 bases). This CDR3 comprises 15 residues. V lost 4 bases, J lost 5 bases, and 17 bases lay in between. Germline V lookup: CDR1 LGHDT, CDR2 YNNKEL (reference sequence). The CDR3, as DNA: TGTGCCAGCAGCCCCTCGGCGGGGGGGGTATATGGCTACACCTTC. Encoded protein: CASSPSAGGVYGYTF.